This TCR beta chain stems from a study of cytomegalovirus exposure and HLA in healthy donors. With regard to this clone: Antigen unknown.

The PCR had 60 Vbeta and 13 Jbeta primers. Generated by immunoSEQ multiplex PCR, the TCRdb table keeps only in-frame clones and is missing some. The table records some 150,000 clones, 70% to 80% of them present only once. This CDR3 comprises 17 residues. CDR1 is SEHNR, CDR2 FQNEAQ, per germline (reference sequence). Losses at the gene ends were 1 base for V and 5 bases for J; bases not matched to a gene: 8. Study conclusions and caveats: Association of a missense DCLRE1C variant with TCR beta V- and J-gene trimming was reported in a later analysis.

The sample taken for sequencing was PBMCs. The sequence came from a woman between 40 and 55 years old in good health and CMV-seronegative. The rearrangement joins TRBV7-9 to TRBJ2-3, with 11 positions matching TRBD2. CDR3 DNA: TGTGCCAGCAGCTTAGAGGGTAGCGGGGGGGCGAGAGATACGCAGTATTTT. This translates into CASSLEGSGGARDTQYF.